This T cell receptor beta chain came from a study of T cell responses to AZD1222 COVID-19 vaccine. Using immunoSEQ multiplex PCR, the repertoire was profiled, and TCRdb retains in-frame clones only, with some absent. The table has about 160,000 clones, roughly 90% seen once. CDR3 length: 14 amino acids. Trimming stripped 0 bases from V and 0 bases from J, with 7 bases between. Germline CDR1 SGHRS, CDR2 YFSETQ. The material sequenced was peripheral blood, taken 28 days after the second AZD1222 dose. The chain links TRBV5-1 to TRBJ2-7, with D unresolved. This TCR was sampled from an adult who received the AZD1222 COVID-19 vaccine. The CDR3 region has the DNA TGCGCCAGCAGCTTGGGAGGCGTCTCCTACGAGCAGTACTTC. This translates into CASSLGGVSYEQYF.